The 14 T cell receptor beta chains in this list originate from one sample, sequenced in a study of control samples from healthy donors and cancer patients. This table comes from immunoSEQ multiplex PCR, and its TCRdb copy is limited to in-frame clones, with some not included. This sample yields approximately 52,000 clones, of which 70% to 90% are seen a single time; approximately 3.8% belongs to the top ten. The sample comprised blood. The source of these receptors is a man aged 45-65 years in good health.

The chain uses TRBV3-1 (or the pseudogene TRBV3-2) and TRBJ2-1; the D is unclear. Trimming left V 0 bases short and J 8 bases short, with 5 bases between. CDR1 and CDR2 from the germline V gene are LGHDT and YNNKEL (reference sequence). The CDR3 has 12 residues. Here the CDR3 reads CASSQDEHEQFF. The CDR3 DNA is TGTGCCAGCAGCCAAGATGAACATGAGCAGTTCTTC.

The CDR3 bases are TGTGCCAGCAGCCAAATGGGCGGCACAGATACGCAGTATTTT. This encodes CASSQMGGTDTQYF. This chain links TRBV14 with TRBJ2-3; unclear D gene. V was pared by 2 bases and J by 1 base, with 7 bases between. The CDR3 is made up of 14 amino acids. Germline V CDR1 and CDR2: SGHDN, FVKESK.

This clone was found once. CDR3 bases: TGTGCCAGCAGGGGAGACAGCAATGAGCAGTTCTTC. This sequence encodes CASRGDSNEQFF. This chain joins TRBV2 and TRBJ2-1; TRBD1 or TRBD2 may be the D gene (5 bases each). CDR1 and CDR2 (germline): SNHLY, FYNNEI. Trimming removed 6 bases from V and 6 bases from J, with 9 bases in between. The CDR3 covers 12 residues. Filled out from reference TRBV2 and TRBJ2-1, the complete variable domain reads EPEVTQTPSHQVTQMGQEVILRCVPISNHLYFYWYRQILGQKVEFLVSFYNNEISEKSEIFDDQFSVERPDGSNFTLKIRSTKLEDSAMYFCASRGDSNEQFFGPGTRLTVL.

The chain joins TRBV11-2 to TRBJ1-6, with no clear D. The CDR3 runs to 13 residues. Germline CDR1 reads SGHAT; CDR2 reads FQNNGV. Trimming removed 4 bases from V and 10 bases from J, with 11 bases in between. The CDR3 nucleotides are TGTGCCAGCAGCTCTCTTGTAGGATCACCCCTCCACTTT. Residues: CASSSLVGSPLHF.

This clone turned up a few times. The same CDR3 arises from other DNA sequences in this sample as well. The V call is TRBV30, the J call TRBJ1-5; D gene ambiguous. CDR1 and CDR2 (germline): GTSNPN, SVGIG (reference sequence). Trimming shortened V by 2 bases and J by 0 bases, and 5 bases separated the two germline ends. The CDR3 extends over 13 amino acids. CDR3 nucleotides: TGTGCCTGGAGTCCCGATAGCAATCAGCCCCAGCATTTT. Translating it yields CAWSPDSNQPQHF. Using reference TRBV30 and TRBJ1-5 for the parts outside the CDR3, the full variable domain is SQTIHQWPATLVQPVGSPLSLECTVEGTSNPNLYWYRQAAGRGLQLLFYSVGIGQISSEVPQNLSASRPQDRQFILSSKKLLLSDSGFYLCAWSPDSNQPQHFGDGTRLSIL.

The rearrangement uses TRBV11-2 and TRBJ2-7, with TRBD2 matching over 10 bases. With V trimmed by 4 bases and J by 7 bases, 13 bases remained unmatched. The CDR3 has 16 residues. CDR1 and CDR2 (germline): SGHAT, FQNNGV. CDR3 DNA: TGTGCCAGCAGCTCCTACCAGCAGACTAGCGGGTCAGAGCAGTACTTC. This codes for CASSSYQQTSGSEQYF. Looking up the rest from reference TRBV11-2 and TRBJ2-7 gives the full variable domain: EAGVAQSPRYKIIEKRQSVAFWCNPISGHATLYWYQQILGQGPKLLIQFQNNGVVDDSQLPKDRFSAERLKGVDSTLKIQPAKLEDSAVYLCASSSYQQTSGSEQYFGPGTRLTVT.

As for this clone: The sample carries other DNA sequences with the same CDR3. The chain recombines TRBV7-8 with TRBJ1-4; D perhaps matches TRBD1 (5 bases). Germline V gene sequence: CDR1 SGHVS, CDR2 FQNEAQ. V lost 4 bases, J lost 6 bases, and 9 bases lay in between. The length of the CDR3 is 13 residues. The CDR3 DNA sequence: TGTGCCAGCAGCTCGGGGCAGTATGAAAAACTGTTTTTT. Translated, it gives CASSSGQYEKLFF.

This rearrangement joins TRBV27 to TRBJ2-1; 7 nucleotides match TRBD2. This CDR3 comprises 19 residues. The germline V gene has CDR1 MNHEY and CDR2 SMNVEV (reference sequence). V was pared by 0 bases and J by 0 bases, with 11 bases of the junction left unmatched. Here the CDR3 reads CASSLSPPGLLSSYNEQFF. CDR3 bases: TGTGCCAGCAGTTTATCCCCCCCGGGACTACTGAGCTCCTACAATGAGCAGTTCTTC.

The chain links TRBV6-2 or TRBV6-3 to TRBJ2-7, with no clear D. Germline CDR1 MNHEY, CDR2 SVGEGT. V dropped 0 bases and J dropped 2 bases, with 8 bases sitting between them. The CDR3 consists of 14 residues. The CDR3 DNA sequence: TGTGCCAGCAGTTACTCGGTCAGAGCCTACGAGCAGTACTTC. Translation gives CASSYSVRAYEQYF.

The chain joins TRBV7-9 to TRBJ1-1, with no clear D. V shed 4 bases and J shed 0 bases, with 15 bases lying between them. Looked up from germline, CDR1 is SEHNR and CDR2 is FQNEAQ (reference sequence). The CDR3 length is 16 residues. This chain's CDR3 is CASSSSNFLMNTEAFF. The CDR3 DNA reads TGTGCCAGCAGCTCCAGTAATTTCCTCATGAACACTGAAGCTTTCTTT.

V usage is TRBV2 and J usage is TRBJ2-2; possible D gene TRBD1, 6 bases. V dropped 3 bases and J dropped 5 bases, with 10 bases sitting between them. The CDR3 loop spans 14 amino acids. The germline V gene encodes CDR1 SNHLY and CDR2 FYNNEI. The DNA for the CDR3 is TGTGCCAGCAGTGACCTACAGGGAACCGGGGAGCTGTTTTTT. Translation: CASSDLQGTGELFF.

This CDR3 reads CASSPRTSGRMWQYF. The CDR3 DNA reads TGTGCCAGCAGCCCCCGGACTAGCGGGAGGATGTGGCAGTACTTC. This chain links TRBV6-6 with TRBJ2-7, with TRBD2 identical over 14 bases. Germline CDR1 and CDR2: MNHNY and SVGAGI (reference sequence). There are 15 residues in the CDR3. The ends lost 6 bases at V and 9 bases at J; junction bases unmatched: 10.

The CDR3 protein is CASSLDGVGANVLTF. DNA of the CDR3: TGCGCCAGCAGCTTGGACGGCGTTGGGGCCAACGTCCTGACTTTC. The chain couples TRBV5-1 to TRBJ2-6; the D is unclear. This CDR3 comprises 15 residues. The ends were cut back, 0 bases at V and 3 bases at J, with 7 bases in the middle. Germline V gene lookup returns CDR1 SGHRS and CDR2 YFSETQ. Full variable domain (rest looked up from reference TRBV5-1 and TRBJ2-6): KAGVTQTPRYLIKTRGQQVTLSCSPISGHRSVSWYQQTPGQGLQFLFEYFSETQRNKGNFPGRFSGRQFSNSRSEMNVSTLELGDSALYLCASSLDGVGANVLTFGAGSRLTVL.

The CDR3 region is CASSEFVDSHYTF. The DNA of the CDR3 is TGTGCCAGCAGTGAATTCGTGGACAGTCACTACACCTTC. The chain carries TRBV2 and TRBJ1-2; D may be TRBD1 (6 bases). The CDR3 totals 13 residues. In germline, CDR1 is SNHLY, CDR2 FYNNEI. The V and J ends lost 2 bases and 10 bases respectively, with 14 bases between them. The entire variable domain, with the rest obtained from reference TRBV2 and TRBJ1-2, is as follows: EPEVTQTPSHQVTQMGQEVILRCVPISNHLYFYWYRQILGQKVEFLVSFYNNEISEKSEIFDDQFSVERPDGSNFTLKIRSTKLEDSAMYFCASSEFVDSHYTFGSGTRLTVV.